The entry that follows covers one T cell receptor (beta chain) sequence. These data originate in a study of identical twins. V was pared by 5 bases and J by 4 bases, with 12 bases between. The CDR3 contains 15 residues. Germline V gene sequence: CDR1 LGHDT, CDR2 YNNKEL (reference sequence). TCRdb fed the 5' RACE reads into MiXCR, producing one record per CDR3 protein. The sample carries a few hundred thousand distinct CDR3 sequences, roughly 15% recorded once. Separately, the same data were catalogued under a study of yellow fever vaccine responses in identical twins.

The sequence was collected from a woman aged 18 to 35 in good health. The rearrangement uses TRBV3-1 and TRBJ2-6; D is uncertain. What was sequenced was CD4+ T cells sorted from blood. CDR3: CASSTDPWGANVLTF. The CDR3 region has the DNA TGTGCCAGCAGCACGGACCCGTGGGGGGCCAACGTCCTGACTTTC.